Many counts were recorded for the clone carrying this TCR beta chain. The junction departs from the called germline gene at one end, perhaps through a read error. Germline-derived CDR1 and CDR2 are SQVTM and ANQGSEA. The CDR3 sequence is 12 residues long. The sample originates from a study of T-cell reconstitution after alpha-beta-depleted transplantation in children. A library of TCRbeta sequences, prepared with unique molecular identifiers, was generated. Using its own MiXCR run on the PCR reads, TCRdb lists one record per CDR3 protein. The sample holds roughly 500,000 distinct CDR3 sequences, roughly a tenth seen once.

V usage is TRBV29-1 and J usage is TRBJ2-3, with TRBD2 matching 10 bases. The starting material was PBMCs, obtained before TCRalphabeta/CD19-depleted stem cell transplant. This sequence originates from a child aged 2 to 10 with inherited bone marrow failure, due to receive a stem cell transplant. The DNA for the CDR3 is TGCAGCGTGGAAGGGACTAGCGAGGTGCAGTATTTT. This translates into CSVEGTSEVQYF.